This T cell receptor beta chain derives from a study of cytomegalovirus exposure and HLA in healthy donors. Study-level background: Roughly 85 million unique TCRs from HLA-typed donors made up an early data release. Study-wide points: About 87% or about 30% of the time was how often most TCR beta V segments were productive, according to an earlier analysis. A cluster of highly shared sequence variants was likely a sequencing artifact.

Comment on this clone: Antigen specificity is unknown.

The PCR was carried out with 60 Vbeta primers and 13 Jbeta primers. Here immunoSEQ multiplex PCR was the method, and the copy in TCRdb shows in-frame clones only, minus some. The table has approximately 85,000 clones, approximately 80% seen once. The V gene's germline CDR1 is SGDLS and CDR2 YYNGEE. Unmatched junction bases numbered 10, after V lost 3 bases and J lost 4 bases. The CDR3 is 16 amino acids. The sequencing sample was made of PBMCs. The V call is TRBV9, the J call TRBJ2-5, with TRBD1 matching 9 bases. This TCR derives from a woman aged 45-60 years in good health and CMV-seropositive. The CDR3 coding sequence is TGTGCCAGCAGCGAGAGGGGACAGGGAGGATTAGAGACCCAGTACTTC. The encoded protein is CASSERGQGGLETQYF.